The next 20 T cell receptor beta chains were all read from a single sample in a study of T cells in Graves' hyperthyroidism and ophthalmopathy. TCR beta CDR3 regions were amplified from RNA. During a first-round RT-PCR of the TCR CDR3, the HTBI primer set was used. Each CDR3 protein is one row after TCRdb ran MiXCR on the multiplex PCR reads. The sample includes about 290,000 distinct CDR3 sequences, roughly 14% of them seen just once. The sequencing sample was made of blood. The receptors come from a woman in her 30s with Graves' hyperthyroidism that later progressed to Graves' ophthalmopathy.

This clonotype showed up many times. CDR3 sequence reads: CASSKRERGASGSTDTQYF. The CDR3 region has the DNA TGTGCCAGCAGCAAGAGGGAGCGAGGTGCTAGCGGTAGCACAGATACGCAGTATTTT. The V call is TRBV11-2, the J call TRBJ2-3; 7 bases are shared with TRBD2. The V gene end was trimmed by 5 bases and the J gene end by 0 bases; junction bases not matched to a gene: 17. CDR1 and CDR2 (germline): SGHAT, FQNNGV. The CDR3 totals 19 residues.

V and J are TRBV20-1 and TRBJ1-5; 8 nucleotides match TRBD1. The germline gives CDR1 DFQATT, CDR2 SNEGSKA (reference sequence). This CDR3 region has 15 residues. The J segment lost 1 base and the V segment lost 4 bases, leaving 6 bases of the junction unmatched. DNA of the CDR3: TGCAGTGCTATAGACAGGGGTGTGAGCAATCAGCCCCAGCATTTT. Translating gives CSAIDRGVSNQPQHF.

This clonotype showed up many times. The V and J genes are TRBV28 and TRBJ2-7; 11 nucleotides agree with TRBD2. The CDR3 runs to 14 residues. Germline assignment: CDR1 MDHEN and CDR2 SYDVKM. V trimming: 5 bases; J trimming: 4 bases; junction bases outside the gene matches: 4. The CDR3 DNA follows: TGTGCCAGCAGTAACGGACTAGCGGGTTACGAGCAGTACTTC. This encodes CASSNGLAGYEQYF. Based on the CDR3 plus reference TRBV28 and TRBJ2-7, the full variable domain is DVKVTQSSRYLVKRTGEKVFLECVQDMDHENMFWYRQDPGLGLRLIYFSYDVKMKEKGDIPEGYSVSREKKERFSLILESASTNQTSMYLCASSNGLAGYEQYFGPGTRLTVT.

This clonotype appeared many times. The chain couples TRBV10-3 to TRBJ2-3, with 16 bases aligning to TRBD2. J was trimmed by 6 bases and V by 6 bases; bases with no gene match: 9. The CDR3 sequence is 17 residues long. Germline assignment: CDR1 ENHRY and CDR2 SYGVKD. As DNA, the CDR3 is TGTGCCATCAGGAGGGGGACTAGCGGGAGGGATGAGGATACGCAGTATTTT. Encoded protein: CAIRRGTSGRDEDTQYF.

This clonotype came up a few times. V and J are TRBV7-3 and TRBJ2-1; no definite D call. Trimming cost V 1 base and J 6 bases, with 19 bases left between them. This CDR3 region has 17 residues. The germline gives CDR1 SGHTA, CDR2 FQGTGA. The CDR3 DNA is TGTGCCAGCAGCTTAAACGGTGGAGTTTACCGAACCAATGAGCAGTTCTTC. The encoded protein is CASSLNGGVYRTNEQFF.

This clonotype was seen repeatedly, ten times or more. The V call is TRBV7-3, the J call TRBJ2-3, with D hard to call. The CDR3 is 13 residues long. Trimming stripped 0 bases from V and 4 bases from J, with 5 bases between. Germline V gene sequence: CDR1 SGHTA, CDR2 FQGTGA. The CDR3 DNA follows: TGTGCCAGCAGCTTAACCAGCCCAGATACGCAGTATTTT. The encoded protein is CASSLTSPDTQYF. Based on the CDR3 plus reference TRBV7-3 and TRBJ2-3, the full variable domain is GAGVSQTPSNKVTEKGKYVELRCDPISGHTALYWYRQSLGQGPEFLIYFQGTGAADDSGLPNDRFFAVRPEGSVSTLKIQRTERGDSAVYLCASSLTSPDTQYFGPGTRLTVL.

The V gene is TRBV11-1, the J gene TRBJ2-5, with D possibly being TRBD2 (6 bases). The CDR3 has 14 amino acids. V shed 4 bases and J shed 5 bases, with 14 bases lying between them. CDR1 is SGHAT and CDR2 is FQDESV in the germline V gene (reference sequence). The CDR3 nucleotides are TGTGCCAGCAGCTACTGGCGGGACGAGGAGACCCAGTACTTC. Translating it yields CASSYWRDEETQYF. The variable domain in full, completed from reference TRBV11-1 and TRBJ2-5, reads EAEVAQSPRYKITEKSQAVAFWCDPISGHATLYWYRQILGQGPELLVQFQDESVVDDSQLPKDRFSAERLKGVDSTLKIQPAELGDSAMYLCASSYWRDEETQYFGPGTRLLVL.

This clonotype was observed many times. The chain has TRBV18 and TRBJ1-2; 7 bases map to TRBD1. The CDR3 is made up of 12 amino acids. The J segment lost 6 bases and the V segment lost 6 bases, leaving 4 bases of the junction unmatched. Germline V gene sequence: CDR1 KGHSH, CDR2 LQKENI. The CDR3 loop is CASSQGDDGYTF. In nucleotides, the CDR3 is TGTGCCAGCTCCCAGGGGGACGATGGCTACACCTTC.

This clonotype has at least ten counts. The CDR3 is CSALRARGYTF. CDR3 coding DNA: TGCAGTGCGCTCCGGGCCAGGGGCTACACCTTC. The V and J genes are TRBV20-1 and TRBJ1-2; D ambiguous. Trimming left V 6 bases short and J 8 bases short, with 13 bases between. The CDR3 consists of 11 residues. Germline V gene data show CDR1 as DFQATT and CDR2 as SNEGSKA (reference sequence).

This clonotype was recorded many times. V usage is TRBV28 and J usage is TRBJ1-5; D remains unclear. The CDR3 is made up of 15 amino acids. The V gene lost 4 bases and the J gene lost 4 bases, with 14 bases spanning the gap. Germline V gene lookup returns CDR1 MDHEN and CDR2 SYDVKM. The CDR3 DNA follows: TGTGCCAGCAGTTCGCCTCAGGTCTGGAATCAGCCCCAGCATTTT. It translates to CASSSPQVWNQPQHF. Full variable domain (rest looked up from reference TRBV28 and TRBJ1-5): DVKVTQSSRYLVKRTGEKVFLECVQDMDHENMFWYRQDPGLGLRLIYFSYDVKMKEKGDIPEGYSVSREKKERFSLILESASTNQTSMYLCASSSPQVWNQPQHFGDGTRLSIL.

This clonotype was recorded many times. The chain uses TRBV19 and TRBJ2-2, with 8 bases identical to TRBD1. Germline values: CDR1 LNHDA, CDR2 SQIVND (reference sequence). Trimming cost V 7 bases and J 7 bases; bases outside gene matches: 11. The CDR3 has 15 residues. The CDR3 sequence is CASKLDRDDVGELFF. CDR3 nucleotide sequence: TGTGCCAGTAAACTGGACAGGGACGATGTCGGGGAGCTGTTTTTT.

This clonotype showed up many times. This chain connects TRBV20-1 to TRBJ2-5; 9 nucleotides agree with TRBD2. CDR3 length equals 15 residues. Germline CDR1 is DFQATT and CDR2 is SNEGSKA (reference sequence). V was clipped by 3 bases and J by 5 bases; unmatched bases: 10. The chain's CDR3 is CSARIAGVVRETQYF. The CDR3 DNA sequence: TGCAGTGCTAGGATAGCGGGAGTGGTCAGGGAGACCCAGTACTTC.

V gene TRBV12-3 or TRBV12-4 combines with J gene TRBJ2-3; maybe TRBD2 (6 bases). This CDR3 comprises 19 residues. V lost 7 bases to trimming and J lost 0 bases, with 26 bases between them. CDR3 amino acids: CASTWREGSGNTSTDTQYF. The CDR3 coding sequence is TGTGCCAGCACTTGGAGGGAAGGTAGCGGTAATACTAGCACAGATACGCAGTATTTT.

This clonotype was recorded many times. V gene TRBV6-2 or TRBV6-3 combines with J gene TRBJ2-7; D is possibly TRBD1 (6 bases). In germline, CDR1 is MNHEY, CDR2 SVGEGT. The CDR3 loop spans 16 amino acids. With 2 bases removed from V and 0 bases from J, the gap between germline ends came to 14 bases. CDR3 amino acids: CASSYPGTRSSYEQYF. The CDR3 DNA reads as TGTGCCAGCAGTTACCCCGGGACACGGAGCTCCTACGAGCAGTACTTC.

The J gene is TRBJ2-1, the V gene TRBV9; D gene ambiguous. Germline assignment: CDR1 SGDLS and CDR2 YYNGEE. V was trimmed by 3 bases and J by 5 bases, leaving 18 bases between them. The CDR3 covers 16 residues. CDR3 region: CASSDLDGQLNNEQFF. The CDR3 DNA reads as TGTGCCAGCAGCGACCTCGACGGCCAGCTGAACAATGAGCAGTTCTTC.

This clonotype showed up just once. V and J are TRBV3-1 and TRBJ2-3; TRBD2 matches 7 bases. V lost 5 bases and J lost 9; bases outside the gene matches: 8. The germline gives CDR1 LGHDT, CDR2 YNNKEL (reference sequence). This CDR3 contains 13 residues. CDR3 residues: CASSFSGLETQYF. In DNA, the CDR3 is TGTGCCAGCAGCTTTAGCGGGTTGGAGACGCAGTATTTT.

This clonotype was seen many times. The genes are TRBV7-9 and TRBJ2-3; the D call may be TRBD1 or TRBD2 (5 bases each). V was clipped by 5 bases and J by 3 bases, with 15 bases between them. This CDR3 comprises 15 residues. Germline CDR1 reads SEHNR; CDR2 reads FQNEAQ (reference sequence). CDR3 sequence (DNA): TGTGCCAGCAGCAGTGTTTTGGGGGAGACAGATACGCAGTATTTT. It specifies CASSSVLGETDTQYF.

This clonotype was seen at least ten times. This sequence joins TRBV19 and TRBJ2-7; D is possibly TRBD1 or TRBD2 (6 bases each). This CDR3 has 13 residues. V gave up 6 bases and J gave up 3 bases, with 12 bases separating them. Germline CDR1 is LNHDA and CDR2 is SQIVND (reference sequence). The CDR3 DNA reads as TGTGCCAGTAGCCAGGGGACTTACTACGAGCAGTACTTC. This sequence encodes CASSQGTYYEQYF.

This clonotype was seen repeatedly, ten times or more. The chain links TRBV4-3 to TRBJ1-1; D ambiguous. V lost 1 base and J lost 1, with 7 bases in between. The germline V gene has CDR1 LGHNA and CDR2 YSLEER. The CDR3 spans 14 residues. DNA of the CDR3: TGCGCCAGCAGCCAAGTCGGGGAGAACACTGAAGCTTTCTTT. It translates to CASSQVGENTEAFF.

The V and J genes are TRBV4-3 and TRBJ2-4; TRBD2 matches 11 bases. Per germline, CDR1 LGHNA and CDR2 YSLEER. V trimming: 1 base; J trimming: 3 bases; junction bases outside the gene matches: 11. The CDR3 length is 19 residues. The CDR3 reads CASSQGTSGRTQGKNIQYF. The CDR3 region has the DNA TGCGCCAGCAGCCAAGGCACTAGCGGGAGAACACAAGGCAAAAACATTCAGTACTTC.